A single sample is the source of the 32 T cell receptor beta chains below, sequenced in a study of blood T cell repertoires in COVID-19. Data came from immunoSEQ multiplex PCR; TCRdb stores just in-frame clones and leaves some out. The sample consists of some 200,000 clones, 80% to 85% of them appearing once. Sequenced material: peripheral blood. The receptor source for this set is a woman in her 70s with COVID-19, enrolled during active disease.

The chain has TRBV28 and TRBJ1-3; the D is unclear. Between the trimmed V and J ends, which lost 2 bases and 10 bases, there was a span of 12 bases. Per the germline V gene, CDR1 is MDHEN and CDR2 is SYDVKM. The length of the CDR3 is 13 residues. This chain's CDR3 is CASSLSPGLTIYF. The CDR3 bases are TGTGCCAGCAGTTTAAGCCCCGGGTTAACCATATATTTT.

V is TRBV19 and J is TRBJ1-1; the match to TRBD1 covers 8 bases. The CDR3 length is 14 residues. V shed 9 bases and J 4 bases; nucleotides not matched to a gene: 10. Germline values: CDR1 LNHDA, CDR2 SQIVND (reference sequence). The CDR3 sequence is CASWAGGSGTEAFF. Written as DNA, the CDR3 is TGTGCCAGCTGGGCAGGGGGCTCTGGCACTGAAGCTTTCTTT.

This clone was seen only once. V and J are TRBV5-5 and TRBJ2-3; maybe TRBD1 (7 bases). This CDR3 has 15 amino acids. The V end was cut by 4 bases, the J end by 0 bases, with 12 bases between. Germline V CDR1 and CDR2: SGHKS, YYEKEE (reference sequence). The DNA of the CDR3 is TGTGCCAGCAGCCAGGGGGGCACTAGCACAGATACGCAGTATTTT. It is translated as CASSQGGTSTDTQYF. Supplemented by reference TRBV5-5 and TRBJ2-3, the full variable domain reads DAGVTQSPTHLIKTRGQQVTLRCSPISGHKSVSWYQQVLGQGPQFIFQYYEKEERGRGNFPDRFSARQFPNYSSELNVNALLLGDSALYLCASSQGGTSTDTQYFGPGTRLTVL.

The CDR3 protein is CASSFWASPRADTQYF. The CDR3 nucleotides read TGTGCCAGCAGTTTCTGGGCTAGCCCTAGGGCAGATACGCAGTATTTT. The rearrangement uses TRBV27 and TRBJ2-3; D might be TRBD2 (5 bases). Trimming removed 3 bases at V and 4 bases at J, with 17 bases between. Germline CDR1 is MNHEY and CDR2 is SMNVEV (reference sequence). This CDR3 is 16 amino acids long.

V and J are TRBV19 and TRBJ2-1; D ambiguous. V dropped 5 bases and J dropped 2 bases, with 13 bases sitting between them. Per the germline V gene, CDR1 is LNHDA and CDR2 is SQIVND (reference sequence). The CDR3 has 15 amino acids. As DNA, the CDR3 is TGTGCCAGTAGTTTCTCTTCATACACCTACAATGAGCAGTTCTTC. Amino acid sequence: CASSFSSYTYNEQFF.

A single count supports this clone. The chain's CDR3 is CSVEDLSKNIQYF. In DNA, the CDR3 is TGCAGCGTTGAAGATCTATCCAAAAACATTCAGTACTTC. This chain uses TRBV29-1 with TRBJ2-4; no reliable D call. CDR3 size: 13 residues. Trimming took off 0 bases at V and 2 bases at J, with 5 bases between the two ends. Germline values: CDR1 SQVTM, CDR2 ANQGSEA.

The chain combines TRBV20-1 with TRBJ1-2; 7 bases are shared with TRBD1. The CDR3 runs 11 residues. CDR1 and CDR2 (germline): DFQATT, SNEGSKA (reference sequence). V gave up 5 bases and J gave up 13 bases; unmatched junction bases: 10. Written as DNA, the CDR3 is TGCAGTGCTCCCCGGAAGGGGGCCCCCACCTTC. It codes for CSAPRKGAPTF.

The CDR3 nucleotides are TGTGCCTGGAGTGTAACAGACACCCCCCAGCCCCAGCATTTT. Amino acid sequence: CAWSVTDTPQPQHF. This chain uses TRBV30 with TRBJ1-5; no firm D call. CDR1 is GTSNPN, CDR2 SVGIG, per germline (reference sequence). The length of the CDR3 is 14 residues. V dropped 0 bases and J dropped 7 bases, with 13 bases sitting between them.

J is TRBJ1-4 and V is TRBV2, with D maybe TRBD1 (6 bases). There are 15 residues in the CDR3. Germline V gene sequence: CDR1 SNHLY, CDR2 FYNNEI. Trimming removed 7 bases from V and 4 bases from J, with 16 bases in between. CDR3 nucleotide sequence: TGTGCCAGCACCCCGCAGGGGCTTATTAATGAAAAACTGTTTTTT. The encoded protein is CASTPQGLINEKLFF.

The chain carries TRBV7-9 and TRBJ2-3, with 8 positions matching TRBD2. V lost 4 bases and J lost 5; bases outside the gene matches: 11. The germline CDR1 and CDR2 sequences are SEHNR and FQNEAQ (reference sequence). The CDR3 is 16 amino acids. The CDR3 DNA sequence: TGTGCCAGCAGCTATTCTCTGGCGGGAGGCGGAGATACGCAGTATTTT. This codes for CASSYSLAGGGDTQYF.

The chain carries TRBV24-1 and TRBJ2-1; the match to TRBD2 covers 10 bases. Germline V gene data show CDR1 as KGHDR and CDR2 as SFDVKD. The CDR3 spans 14 residues. The ends lost 9 bases at V and 8 bases at J; junction bases unmatched: 9. The CDR3 loop reads CATGSGRARDEQFF. DNA for the CDR3: TGTGCCACCGGGAGCGGGAGGGCCAGGGATGAGCAGTTCTTC.

The genes are TRBV12-3 or TRBV12-4 and TRBJ1-2; 7 positions agree with TRBD1. J lost 4 bases, V lost 5 bases, and 4 bases had no gene match. CDR3 size: 13 residues. The CDR3 here is CASSQGTVYGYTF. CDR3 sequence (DNA): TGTGCCAGCAGTCAAGGGACAGTCTATGGCTACACCTTC.

J is TRBJ1-1 and V is TRBV7-2; D not certain. The CDR3 totals 16 residues. Germline CDR1 SGHTA, CDR2 FQGNSA. V shed 5 bases and J shed 4 bases, with 20 bases lying between them. The CDR3, as DNA: TGTGCCAGCAGCACGCTTCGCCAGGTCGTCGGCACTGAAGCTTTCTTT. The encoded protein is CASSTLRQVVGTEAFF.

Remarks on this clone: One end of the junction varies from germline; a read error may be responsible. The chain is built from TRBV4-3 and TRBJ1-1; 12 bases align to TRBD1. There are 14 residues in the CDR3. The V gene's germline CDR1 is LGHNA and CDR2 YSLEER. This CDR3 reads CASSQEYGTGGRSF. CDR3 DNA: TGCGCCAGCAGCCAAGAGTATGGGACAGGGGGCCGCTCCTTT.

This clone was seen once. The CDR3 DNA reads as TGTGCCAGCAGCTCCCTGCCCCAGGGGGCGGAGACCCAGTACTTC. Amino acids: CASSSLPQGAETQYF. This chain joins TRBV5-4 and TRBJ2-5, with TRBD1 matching over 8 bases. The V gene end was trimmed by 3 bases and the J gene end by 5 bases; junction bases not matched to a gene: 9. The CDR3 covers 15 residues. Germline V gene data show CDR1 as SGHNT and CDR2 as YYREEE (reference sequence).

This chain links TRBV30 with TRBJ1-1; the D gene is possibly TRBD1 (5 bases). V dropped 6 bases and J dropped 3 bases, with 14 bases sitting between them. This CDR3 comprises 13 residues. Germline CDR1 is GTSNPN and CDR2 is SVGIG (reference sequence). This CDR3 reads CACRSGGDTEAFF. The DNA for the CDR3 is TGTGCCTGTCGGAGTGGGGGGGACACTGAAGCTTTCTTT.

V usage is TRBV5-4 and J usage is TRBJ2-1; 9 positions agree with TRBD1. The germline CDR1 and CDR2 sequences are SGHNT and YYREEE (reference sequence). The CDR3 runs to 16 residues. After removal of 4 bases from V and 10 bases from J, the junction contained 15 bases not matched to a gene. The CDR3 loop is CASSRGGQGTFREQFF. The CDR3 nucleotides read TGTGCCAGCAGCCGAGGGGGACAGGGTACCTTTAGGGAGCAGTTCTTC. The variable domain in full, with the rest retrieved from reference TRBV5-4 and TRBJ2-1, is ETGVTQSPTHLIKTRGQQVTLRCSSQSGHNTVSWYQQALGQGPQFIFQYYREEENGRGNFPPRFSGLQFPNYSSELNVNALELDDSALYLCASSRGGQGTFREQFFGPGTRLTVL.

The rearrangement joins TRBV2 to TRBJ2-5, with a tentative D call TRBD1 (7 bases). CDR3 length equals 15 residues. Deletions cut 1 base from V and 4 bases from J, with 13 bases between. Germline V gene data show CDR1 as SNHLY and CDR2 as FYNNEI. CDR3 protein: CASSEGAGGGETQYF. CDR3 in DNA: TGTGCCAGCAGTGAAGGGGCAGGGGGAGGAGAGACCCAGTACTTC.

This chain links TRBV6-2 or TRBV6-3 with TRBJ2-1, with TRBD2 matching over 7 bases. The germline V gene encodes CDR1 MNHEY and CDR2 SVGEGT. Trimming took 2 bases from V and 5 from J; bases not matched to a gene: 9. The CDR3 covers 16 residues. This CDR3 is CASSYERLADDNEQFF. The CDR3 region has the DNA TGTGCCAGCAGTTACGAACGGCTAGCGGACGACAATGAGCAGTTCTTC.

This CDR3 is CASSLVLRGNQPQHF. CDR3 sequence (DNA): TGTGCCAGCAGCTTAGTACTCAGGGGGAATCAGCCCCAGCATTTT. This sequence joins TRBV7-2 and TRBJ1-5; 7 bases line up with TRBD1. The CDR3 loop spans 15 amino acids. V was clipped by 1 base and J by 4 bases; unmatched bases: 4. Germline V gives CDR1 SGHTA, CDR2 FQGNSA.

The V gene is TRBV4-3, the J gene TRBJ2-1; D possibly corresponds to TRBD2 (5 bases). This CDR3 has 10 amino acids. Trimming left V 6 bases short and J 9 bases short, with 6 bases between. Germline V gives CDR1 LGHNA, CDR2 YSLEER. The CDR3 protein is CASSRGEQFF. DNA of the CDR3: TGCGCCAGCAGTCGGGGTGAGCAGTTCTTC.

The chain joins TRBV30 to TRBJ1-2; the D gene is possibly TRBD1 (5 bases). CDR3 length: 13 amino acids. The germline V and J ends were trimmed by 0 bases and 8 bases, with 13 bases remaining between them. The germline CDR1 and CDR2 sequences are GTSNPN and SVGIG (reference sequence). CDR3 in amino acids: CAWSVLWGVGYTF. The DNA for the CDR3 is TGTGCCTGGAGTGTACTATGGGGGGTCGGCTACACCTTC.

The chain joins TRBV18 to TRBJ1-5, with D perhaps matching TRBD1 (5 bases). V lost 3 bases and J 4 bases, leaving 16 bases between the germline ends. There are 16 residues in the CDR3. Germline V CDR1 and CDR2: KGHSH, LQKENI. The CDR3 DNA sequence: TGTGCCAGCTCACCCCAACTGTTGGGGGGGAATCAGCCCCAGCATTTT. Amino acids: CASSPQLLGGNQPQHF.

The V call is TRBV28, the J call TRBJ2-2, with D possibly TRBD2 on 6 matching bases. The ends were cut back, 3 bases at V and 0 bases at J, with 8 bases in the middle. The CDR3 is made up of 15 amino acids. Germline assignment: CDR1 MDHEN and CDR2 SYDVKM. The CDR3 DNA sequence: TGTGCCAGCAGTTTCGGCGGGACGAACACCGGGGAGCTGTTTTTT. Protein: CASSFGGTNTGELFF.

The chain combines TRBV6-6 with TRBJ1-5, with D unclear. From germline, CDR1 is MNHNY and CDR2 SVGAGI (reference sequence). V was cut by 2 bases and J by 1 base, with 12 bases left in between. There are 16 residues in the CDR3. The CDR3 DNA follows: TGTGCCAGCAGTTACCGCGAAGTGAGAAGCAATCAGCCCCAGCATTTT. This translates into CASSYREVRSNQPQHF.

The chain combines TRBV11-2 with TRBJ2-2, with 7 nucleotides matching TRBD2. V shed 3 bases and J 6 bases; nucleotides not matched to a gene: 7. The CDR3 contains 15 residues. Germline V gene data show CDR1 as SGHAT and CDR2 as FQNNGV. CDR3 amino acids: CASSFRGSNAGELFF. The CDR3 nucleotides are TGTGCCAGCAGCTTCCGCGGGAGTAACGCCGGGGAGCTGTTTTTT.

The rearrangement uses TRBV30 and TRBJ1-2; TRBD1 matches at 10 bases. This CDR3 has 14 residues. Trimming removed 4 bases from V and 5 bases from J; junction bases left unmatched: 7. The germline V gene encodes CDR1 GTSNPN and CDR2 SVGIG (reference sequence). The CDR3 is CAWKGQGFPYGYTF. The CDR3 DNA reads TGTGCCTGGAAGGGACAGGGGTTTCCTTATGGCTACACCTTC.

The chain has TRBV7-9 and TRBJ2-1; 9 bases match TRBD2. This CDR3 is 15 amino acids long. Germline CDR1 and CDR2: SEHNR and FQNEAQ (reference sequence). V lost 4 bases to trimming and J lost 7 bases; unmatched junction nucleotides: 8. The CDR3 reads CASSWGSGSDNEQFF. CDR3 DNA: TGTGCCAGCAGCTGGGGTAGCGGGAGCGATAATGAGCAGTTCTTC.

This chain connects TRBV6-2 or TRBV6-3 to TRBJ2-1, with a weak D call TRBD2 (6 bases). V lost 2 bases, J lost 8 bases, and 10 bases lay in between. CDR3 length: 13 residues. CDR1 MNHEY and CDR2 SVGEGT come from the germline V gene. The DNA for the CDR3 is TGTGCCAGCAGTTACACGGGGGTTTATGAGCAGTTCTTC. Residues: CASSYTGVYEQFF.

The chain recombines TRBV7-3 with TRBJ2-2; unclear D gene. The ends were cut back, 1 base at V and 1 base at J, with 4 bases in the middle. The CDR3 runs 14 residues. Germline V CDR1 and CDR2: SGHTA, FQGTGA. CDR3 coding DNA: TGTGCCAGCAGCTTAATGCGGAACACCGGGGAGCTGTTTTTT. This translates into CASSLMRNTGELFF.

This chain links TRBV7-2 with TRBJ2-7; 8 positions match TRBD2. Trimming at V came to 6 bases and at J to 4 bases, leaving 5 bases not matched to a gene. Germline assignment: CDR1 SGHTA and CDR2 FQGNSA. CDR3 length equals 13 residues. CDR3 amino acids: CASRPTSGYEQYF. DNA for the CDR3: TGTGCCAGCAGGCCAACTAGCGGTTACGAGCAGTACTTC.

V usage is TRBV21-1 and J usage is TRBJ2-1; the table names TRBD1, a call not compared with the DNA. TRBV21-1 has pseudogene status. CDR3 length: 18 amino acids. Here the CDR3 DNA reads TGTGCCAGCAGCAAAGCTCCGGTCAGGGGGGATTCCTACAATGAGCAGTTCTTC. The encoded protein is CASSKAPVRGDSYNEQFF.